These 30 T cell receptor beta chains came from one sample sequenced in a study of shared clonotypes between healthy human individuals. The method was immunoSEQ multiplex PCR; TCRdb's version includes in-frame clones alone and lacks a portion of them. The sample has 2 million or so clones; roughly 94% are singletons. The material sequenced was naive CD4+ T cells sorted from blood. This sample's subset: CD45RA+ positively selected. The receptors come from a man aged 18 to 30 in good health.

The rearrangement joins TRBV27 to TRBJ2-3; D gene uncertain. CDR3 length: 16 amino acids. Germline CDR1 MNHEY, CDR2 SMNVEV (reference sequence). Trimming removed 4 bases at V and 0 bases at J, with 14 bases between. The CDR3 DNA follows: TGTGCCAGCAGTTCACAAGACGGATTTAGCACAGATACGCAGTATTTT. It specifies CASSSQDGFSTDTQYF.

CDR3 DNA sequence: TGCGCCAGCAGCTTGCCCATGGGGACAGGGGGGCAAGCTTTCTTT. Protein sequence: CASSLPMGTGGQAFF. The gene calls are TRBV5-1 and TRBJ1-1; 11 bases fit TRBD1. There are 15 residues in the CDR3. The germline gives CDR1 SGHRS, CDR2 YFSETQ. V dropped 1 base and J dropped 9; count of bases not matched to a gene: 8.

J is TRBJ2-4 and V is TRBV6-6; 7 positions agree with TRBD1. In germline, CDR1 is MNHNY, CDR2 SVGAGI (reference sequence). CDR3 length equals 15 residues. V trimming: 6 bases; J trimming: 12 bases; junction bases outside the gene matches: 17. CDR3 region: CASSRDFTGPGGQYF. The CDR3 DNA sequence: TGTGCCAGCAGCCGAGATTTTACAGGGCCAGGGGGTCAGTACTTC.

The rearrangement links TRBV9 to TRBJ2-1, with D tentatively TRBD1 or TRBD2 (5 bases each). Germline V gene lookup returns CDR1 SGDLS and CDR2 YYNGEE. Trimming took 0 bases from V and 10 from J, leaving 17 bases between them. CDR3 length: 15 amino acids. The CDR3 region has the DNA TGTGCCAGCAGCGTAGAATACAGAGAGGGGATAGAGCAGTTCTTC. This sequence encodes CASSVEYREGIEQFF.

In the case of this clone: Other DNA sequences in the same sample also yield this CDR3. The V gene is TRBV11-3, the J gene TRBJ2-7; TRBD1 matches 7 bases. Germline CDR1 SGHNT, CDR2 YENEEA. There are 14 residues in the CDR3. Trimming removed 5 bases from V and 2 bases from J; junction bases left unmatched: 6. CDR3 sequence reads: CASSPRDRPYEQYF. The CDR3 nucleotides read TGTGCCAGCAGCCCCCGGGACAGACCCTACGAGCAGTACTTC.

The chain has TRBV5-6 and TRBJ2-1, with 11 bases lining up with TRBD2. CDR3 length: 16 amino acids. CDR1 and CDR2 from the germline V gene are SGHDT and YYEEEE. After removal of 0 bases from V and 9 bases from J, the junction contained 8 bases not matched to a gene. The CDR3: CASSLAKLAGVGEQFF. As DNA, the CDR3 is TGTGCCAGCAGCTTGGCCAAACTAGCGGGAGTGGGTGAGCAGTTCTTC.

The rearrangement joins TRBV6-6 to TRBJ2-7, with D perhaps matching TRBD1 (6 bases). The CDR3 contains 14 residues. CDR1 and CDR2 (germline): MNHNY, SVGAGI (reference sequence). Trimming shortened V by 5 bases and J by 3 bases, and 14 bases separated the two germline ends. The CDR3 protein is CASSKTGGGYEQYF. CDR3 bases: TGTGCCAGCAGTAAGACTGGGGGCGGCTACGAGCAGTACTTC.

This chain uses TRBV5-1 with TRBJ1-1; D is ambiguous. The CDR3 has 16 residues. V was cut by 0 bases and J by 4 bases, with 16 bases left in between. The germline gives CDR1 SGHRS, CDR2 YFSETQ. The CDR3 region has the DNA TGCGCCAGCAGCTTGGCGGGATATGGGGTGGGCACTGAAGCTTTCTTT. Protein sequence: CASSLAGYGVGTEAFF.

The chain has TRBV5-4 and TRBJ2-2, with TRBD1 matching over 8 bases. Germline V CDR1 and CDR2: SGHNT, YYREEE (reference sequence). The V segment lost 4 bases and the J segment 6 bases; nucleotides outside the gene matches: 5. This CDR3 is built from 14 residues. In nucleotides, the CDR3 is TGTGCCAGCAGCGGACAGGGATGGGCCGGGGAGCTGTTTTTT. Translating gives CASSGQGWAGELFF.

About this clone itself: The missing conserved phenylalanine or tryptophan at the end of this CDR3 makes a read error likely. The DNA is left out, because the CDR3 cannot be placed on it with certainty; the CDR3 is given as TCRdb lists it. The rearrangement joins TRBV7-9 to TRBJ1-1; the table's D call of TRBD1 was not tested on the DNA. CDR1 is SEHNR, CDR2 FQNEAQ, per germline (reference sequence). With termini counted, the CDR3 has 14 amino acids. The CDR3 here is CASSSGPGQGSPLL.

This rearrangement joins TRBV7-2 to TRBJ2-3; D uncertain. In germline, CDR1 is SGHTA, CDR2 FQGNSA. The length of the CDR3 is 16 residues. Trimming removed 5 bases from V and 2 bases from J, with 17 bases in between. The CDR3 reads CASSPPRRANTDTQYF. Written as DNA, the CDR3 is TGTGCCAGCAGCCCTCCCCGTCGGGCGAACACAGATACGCAGTATTTT. The full variable domain, rest sourced from reference TRBV7-2 and TRBJ2-3, is GAGVSQSPSNKVTEKGKDVELRCDPISGHTALYWYRQSLGQGLEFLIYFQGNSAPDKSGLPSDRFSAERTGGSVSTLTIQRTQQEDSAVYLCASSPPRRANTDTQYFGPGTRLTVL.

CDR3 DNA: TGTGCCTGGAGTGGAGGATTTGGGTCACCCCTCCACTTT. Translation gives CAWSGGFGSPLHF. The chain carries TRBV30 and TRBJ1-6; D not resolved. V lost 1 base, J lost 10 bases, and 11 bases lay in between. The CDR3 has 13 residues. Germline CDR1 GTSNPN, CDR2 SVGIG (reference sequence). The full variable domain, completed using reference TRBV30 and TRBJ1-6, is SQTIHQWPATLVQPVGSPLSLECTVEGTSNPNLYWYRQAAGRGLQLLFYSVGIGQISSEVPQNLSASRPQDRQFILSSKKLLLSDSGFYLCAWSGGFGSPLHFGNGTRLTVT.

About this clone itself: Other DNA sequences within the sample encode an identical CDR3. The V gene is TRBV27, the J gene TRBJ1-4, with 10 bases identical to TRBD1. Germline V CDR1 and CDR2: MNHEY, SMNVEV (reference sequence). V was pared by 5 bases and J by 8 bases, with 5 bases of the junction left unmatched. This CDR3 is 14 amino acids long. CDR3 residues: CASSRTGGGEKLFF. The CDR3 nucleotides read TGTGCCAGCAGTAGGACAGGGGGAGGAGAAAAACTGTTTTTT.

The V and J genes are TRBV28 and TRBJ2-2, with D unclear. The V and J ends lost 3 bases and 4 bases respectively, with 9 bases between them. This CDR3 comprises 14 residues. Germline values: CDR1 MDHEN, CDR2 SYDVKM. Here the CDR3 reads CASSLSGITGELFF. The CDR3 nucleotides read TGTGCCAGCAGTTTGTCCGGAATCACCGGGGAGCTGTTTTTT.

The chain employs TRBV6-5 and TRBJ1-6; 8 bases agree with TRBD1. Germline trimming cut 6 bases from V and 14 bases from J; bases unmatched to any gene: 9. CDR3 size: 13 residues. The germline V gene has CDR1 MNHEY and CDR2 SVGAGI. The chain's CDR3 is CASRRGQGSTLHF. The CDR3 DNA reads TGTGCCAGCAGACGAGGACAGGGCAGCACCCTCCACTTT.

In this sample, this clone turned up once. The chain recombines TRBV11-2 with TRBJ1-1; 10 bases match TRBD1. The CDR3 runs 14 residues. V trimming: 4 bases; J trimming: 6 bases; junction bases outside the gene matches: 5. In germline, CDR1 is SGHAT, CDR2 FQNNGV. In DNA form, the CDR3 reads TGTGCCAGCAGCTACGGACAGGGGGAGGCTGAAGCTTTCTTT. Translation gives CASSYGQGEAEAFF.

This chain uses TRBV5-1 with TRBJ2-7; TRBD1 is a possible D gene (5 bases). The CDR3 is made up of 14 amino acids. Germline lookup yields CDR1 SGHRS and CDR2 YFSETQ. V was clipped by 0 bases and J by 4 bases, with 11 bases between them. In DNA, the CDR3 is TGCGCCAGCAGCTTGGGGCAGGGTCAATACGAGCAGTACTTC. Encoded protein: CASSLGQGQYEQYF. Filled out from reference TRBV5-1 and TRBJ2-7, the complete variable domain reads KAGVTQTPRYLIKTRGQQVTLSCSPISGHRSVSWYQQTPGQGLQFLFEYFSETQRNKGNFPGRFSGRQFSNSRSEMNVSTLELGDSALYLCASSLGQGQYEQYFGPGTRLTVT.

The sample holds one count of this clone. The V gene is TRBV5-1, the J gene TRBJ1-3; unclear D gene. Per the germline V gene, CDR1 is SGHRS and CDR2 is YFSETQ. The CDR3 consists of 14 residues. V lost 0 bases and J lost 4, with 8 bases in between. DNA for the CDR3: TGCGCCAGCAGCTTGGGTCTGACGGGAAACACCATATATTTT. Translating gives CASSLGLTGNTIYF. Together with reference TRBV5-1 and TRBJ1-3, the CDR3 gives the full variable domain: KAGVTQTPRYLIKTRGQQVTLSCSPISGHRSVSWYQQTPGQGLQFLFEYFSETQRNKGNFPGRFSGRQFSNSRSEMNVSTLELGDSALYLCASSLGLTGNTIYFGEGSWLTVV.

The V call is TRBV27, the J call TRBJ2-7; 11 nucleotides agree with TRBD2. Trimming cost V 6 bases and J 2 bases; bases outside gene matches: 6. The germline V gene encodes CDR1 MNHEY and CDR2 SMNVEV (reference sequence). This CDR3 comprises 15 residues. In DNA form, the CDR3 reads TGTGCCAGCAGGACGACTAGCGGGGTACCCTACGAGCAGTACTTC. It encodes CASRTTSGVPYEQYF.

This chain links TRBV19 with TRBJ2-6, with D maybe TRBD1 (6 bases). V lost 6 bases, J lost 0 bases, and 12 bases lay in between. This CDR3 region has 16 residues. CDR1 is LNHDA, CDR2 SQIVND, per germline (reference sequence). CDR3 protein: CASRDPTGSGANVLTF. The CDR3 coding sequence is TGTGCCAGTAGGGACCCGACAGGCTCTGGGGCCAACGTCCTGACTTTC.

This clone has a handful of counts. The gene calls are TRBV7-3 and TRBJ1-2; D uncertain. The CDR3 sequence is 14 residues long. The germline gives CDR1 SGHTA, CDR2 FQGTGA. Deletions cut 5 bases from V and 2 bases from J, with 12 bases between. The CDR3, as DNA: TGTGCCAGCAGCAAAGGAGGCGGGAACTATGGCTACACCTTC. Encoded protein: CASSKGGGNYGYTF. The complete variable domain, with remaining parts taken from reference TRBV7-3 and TRBJ1-2, reads GAGVSQTPSNKVTEKGKYVELRCDPISGHTALYWYRQSLGQGPEFLIYFQGTGAADDSGLPNDRFFAVRPEGSVSTLKIQRTERGDSAVYLCASSKGGGNYGYTFGSGTRLTVV.

The chain combines TRBV6-1 with TRBJ2-7; the match to TRBD1 covers 8 bases. V lost 10 bases and J lost 3; bases outside the gene matches: 11. CDR1 is MNHNS, CDR2 SASEGT, per germline. This CDR3 contains 14 residues. CDR3 coding DNA: TGTGCCACTAGGACAGGGTCGTATATCTACGAGCAGTACTTC. Translating it yields CATRTGSYIYEQYF.

This clone appeared once. The rearrangement joins TRBV7-9 to TRBJ2-7; 7 bases match TRBD2. J gave up 4 bases and V 3 bases, and 9 bases lay outside the gene matches. Germline CDR1 is SEHNR and CDR2 is FQNEAQ (reference sequence). The CDR3 has 15 residues. The CDR3 protein is CASSFVSGVPYEQYF. CDR3 DNA: TGTGCCAGCAGCTTCGTGAGCGGGGTACCATACGAGCAGTACTTC.

This chain joins TRBV7-9 and TRBJ2-7; TRBD2 matches at 8 bases. CDR3 size: 16 residues. The junction had 11 bases not matched to a gene; V was cut back by 5 bases and J by 2 bases. The germline V gene encodes CDR1 SEHNR and CDR2 FQNEAQ (reference sequence). The CDR3 is CASSPLAGSLTYEQYF. Written as DNA, the CDR3 is TGTGCCAGCAGCCCCCTAGCGGGCAGCCTTACCTACGAGCAGTACTTC.

The chain carries TRBV30 and TRBJ2-5, with 10 bases fitting TRBD2. J was trimmed by 5 bases and V by 3 bases; bases with no gene match: 9. The CDR3 is made up of 15 amino acids. Germline loops: CDR1 GTSNPN, CDR2 SVGIG (reference sequence). DNA for the CDR3: TGTGCCTGGAGGTTGAGCGGGAGGGCCGCGGAGACCCAGTACTTC. Its translation: CAWRLSGRAAETQYF.

Concerning this clone: A junction boundary mismatches the germline segment, possibly from a read error. The rearrangement links TRBV7-7 to TRBJ2-7; D remains unclear. CDR1 and CDR2 from the germline V gene are SSHAT and FNYEAQ (reference sequence). The CDR3 runs 15 residues. CDR3: CASSLLGLYSYEQYF. CDR3 in DNA: TGTGCTAGCAGCTTATTGGGCTTATACTCCTACGAGCAGTACTTC. Together with reference TRBV7-7 and TRBJ2-7, the CDR3 gives the full variable domain: GAGVSQSPRYKVTKRGQDVTLRCDPISSHATLYWYQQALGQGPEFLTYFNYEAQPDKSGLPSDRFSAERPEGSISTLTIQRTEQRDSAMYRCASSLLGLYSYEQYFGPGTRLTVT.

The chain is built from TRBV15 and TRBJ1-3, with unresolved D. Germline V CDR1 and CDR2: LNHNV, YYDKDF (reference sequence). This CDR3 region has 16 residues. The V end lost 0 bases, the J end lost 0 bases, and 9 bases lay between the germline ends. For the CDR3, the DNA is TGTGCCACCAGCAGAGAGGGCCCGAACTCTGGAAACACCATATATTTT. This codes for CATSREGPNSGNTIYF.

The chain is built from TRBV18 and TRBJ2-7; TRBD2 might be the D (6 bases). The CDR3 extends over 14 amino acids. With 6 bases removed from V and 1 base from J, the gap between germline ends came to 13 bases. Per germline, CDR1 KGHSH and CDR2 LQKENI. The CDR3 protein is CASSLRDSSYEQYF. The CDR3 nucleotides are TGTGCCAGCTCTCTCCGGGACTCTTCCTACGAGCAGTACTTC.

Comment on this clone: The identical CDR3 is also encoded by other nucleotide sequences in the sample. The V and J genes are TRBV7-2 and TRBJ1-2; no reliable D call. Trimming cost V 1 base and J 0 bases, with 6 bases left between them. The CDR3 has 14 residues. Germline V CDR1 and CDR2: SGHTA, FQGNSA. The CDR3 region has the DNA TGTGCCAGCAGCTTAGGTCCTACTAACTATGGCTACACCTTC. Protein sequence: CASSLGPTNYGYTF.

The rearrangement joins TRBV7-9 to TRBJ2-5; 11 bases line up with TRBD2. The CDR3 covers 18 residues. The junction had 10 bases not matched to a gene; V was cut back by 2 bases and J by 2 bases. The germline V gene has CDR1 SEHNR and CDR2 FQNEAQ (reference sequence). CDR3 sequence reads: CASSLRSVTSGVQETQYF. CDR3 in DNA: TGTGCCAGCAGCTTAAGGTCTGTGACTAGCGGGGTTCAAGAGACCCAGTACTTC. The complete variable domain, with remaining parts taken from reference TRBV7-9 and TRBJ2-5, reads DTGVSQNPRHKITKRGQNVTFRCDPISEHNRLYWYRQTLGQGPEFLTYFQNEAQLEKSRLLSDRFSAERPKGSFSTLEIQRTEQGDSAMYLCASSLRSVTSGVQETQYFGPGTRLLVL.